The 10 T cell receptor beta chains given below trace back to one sample, sequenced in a study of blood T cell repertoires in COVID-19. The table came from immunoSEQ multiplex PCR; TCRdb's copy has only in-frame clones and leaves some out. Here the sample spans about 190,000 clones, more than 75% being singletons. The source material was peripheral blood. The source is a woman of 80 years or more with acute or convalescent COVID-19.

This clone was seen just once. J is TRBJ2-3 and V is TRBV6-6, with 9 positions matching TRBD1. CDR1 and CDR2 (germline): MNHNY, SVGAGI (reference sequence). The CDR3 consists of 15 residues. The junction had 7 bases not matched to a gene; V was cut back by 6 bases and J by 3 bases. The CDR3, as DNA: TGTGCCAGCAGGCCCGGGACAGGGAGAACAGATACGCAGTATTTT. It specifies CASRPGTGRTDTQYF.

The chain recombines TRBV3-1 (or the pseudogene TRBV3-2) with TRBJ1-1, with D tentatively TRBD1 (5 bases). The CDR3 extends over 14 amino acids. The germline gives CDR1 LGHDT, CDR2 YNNKEL (reference sequence). The V and J ends lost 10 bases and 3 bases respectively, with 18 bases between them. CDR3: CATSLGGGYTEAFF. The DNA for the CDR3 is TGTGCCACCTCGCTAGGCGGGGGTTACACTGAAGCTTTCTTT.

The chain combines TRBV11-2 with TRBJ2-1, with no clear D. The CDR3 runs to 14 residues. Trimming took off 5 bases at V and 5 bases at J, with 13 bases between the two ends. Germline assignment: CDR1 SGHAT and CDR2 FQNNGV. The CDR3 DNA reads as TGTGCCAGCAGCATAGGTAGCTCTGACAATGAGCAGTTCTTC. Translation gives CASSIGSSDNEQFF.

V usage is TRBV15 and J usage is TRBJ2-1, with 12 positions matching TRBD2. The CDR3 runs to 16 residues. In germline, CDR1 is LNHNV, CDR2 YYDKDF (reference sequence). The V segment lost 1 base and the J segment 8 bases; nucleotides outside the gene matches: 6. The CDR3 sequence is CATSRVSSGRGDEQFF. The CDR3 DNA is TGTGCCACCAGCAGAGTTTCTAGCGGGAGGGGCGATGAGCAGTTCTTC. Filled out from reference TRBV15 and TRBJ2-1, the complete variable domain reads DAMVIQNPRYQVTQFGKPVTLSCSQTLNHNVMYWYQQKSSQAPKLLFHYYDKDFNNEADTPDNFQSRRPNTSFCFLDIRSPGLGDTAMYLCATSRVSSGRGDEQFFGPGTRLTVL.

The rearrangement joins TRBV2 to TRBJ2-7; 10 nucleotides match TRBD2. The V gene end was trimmed by 7 bases and the J gene end by 4 bases; junction bases not matched to a gene: 10. The CDR3 extends over 15 amino acids. The germline gives CDR1 SNHLY, CDR2 FYNNEI. CDR3 sequence: CASTALAGVYYEQYF. CDR3 coding DNA: TGTGCCAGCACTGCCCTAGCGGGAGTATATTACGAGCAGTACTTC.

The V and J genes are TRBV5-1 and TRBJ1-1; D might be TRBD1 (6 bases). V was shortened by 4 bases and J by 7 bases, with 23 bases between the two germline ends. CDR1 and CDR2 from the germline V gene are SGHRS and YFSETQ. CDR3 length: 16 amino acids. CDR3 sequence (DNA): TGCGCCAGCAGCCCGGGACACTCCAATAGGGATGGTGAAGCTTTCTTT. This encodes CASSPGHSNRDGEAFF.

The V gene is TRBV19, the J gene TRBJ2-3; 12 bases map to TRBD1. With 8 bases clipped from V and 2 bases from J, the junction kept 2 bases outside the gene matches. The CDR3 totals 14 residues. The V gene's germline CDR1 is LNHDA and CDR2 SQIVND (reference sequence). The CDR3 sequence: CASGTGGHTDTQYF. The CDR3 coding sequence is TGTGCCAGTGGGACAGGGGGCCACACAGATACGCAGTATTTT.

The genes are TRBV15 and TRBJ1-3; possible D gene TRBD1, 5 bases. V gave up 2 bases and J gave up 4 bases, with 6 bases separating them. Looked up from germline, CDR1 is LNHNV and CDR2 is YYDKDF (reference sequence). The length of the CDR3 is 13 residues. CDR3 region: CATSRRQGNTIYF. The CDR3 DNA follows: TGTGCCACCAGCAGACGACAGGGAAACACCATATATTTT.

The rearrangement links TRBV7-8 to TRBJ2-1; TRBD2 matches 11 bases. The germline gives CDR1 SGHVS, CDR2 FQNEAQ. The CDR3 covers 16 residues. After removal of 4 bases from V and 7 bases from J, the junction contained 9 bases not matched to a gene. CDR3: CASSSYPSGGINEQFF. The CDR3 nucleotides are TGTGCCAGCAGCTCCTACCCTAGCGGGGGGATAAATGAGCAGTTCTTC.

The chain employs TRBV23-1 and TRBJ2-4; D not resolved. TRBV23-1 counts as an open reading frame of uncertain function. CDR3 length equals 14 residues. Trimming pared 8 bases from V and 2 bases from J, leaving 13 bases between. The CDR3 reads CASAPLWPKNIQYF. The CDR3 nucleotides read TGCGCCAGCGCACCGCTTTGGCCCAAAAACATTCAGTACTTC.